Listed below are T cell receptor beta chains from one sample, sequenced in a study of human T cells and chemical hapten exposure. TCRdb independently ran MiXCR on the RACE reads; one entry per CDR3 protein. The sample has about 82,000 distinct CDR3 sequences; 6.6% are singletons. Specimen: whole blood, collected in connection with sensitization to the hapten diphenylcyclopropenone (DPC). These receptors were obtained from a woman in her thirties with alopecia areata. Some clones in this sample may be carry-over from other donors' samples. CDR3s include the opening cysteine and the closing phenylalanine or tryptophan. D genes are given only for firm matches. Expanded clones get a size class; other rows say once, few or many, or leave the size out.

TRBV12-3/TRBV12-4	many	TRBJ1-5	.	TGTGCCAGCAGTTTGCGGGGCAATCAGCCCCAGCATTTT	CASSLRGNQPQHF
TRBV14	few	TRBJ2-5	.	TGTGCCAGCAGCCAAAGGCCTTCCCTAGCTCAAGAGACCCAGTACTTC	CASSQRPSLAQETQYF
TRBV29-1	many	TRBJ2-1	TRBD2	TGCAGCGTTGAAGGGATAGCGGGGGGCAATGAGCAGTTCTTC	CSVEGIAGGNEQFF
TRBV7-9	many	TRBJ2-1	.	TGTGCCAGCTACAGCGGTAGCTCCTACAATGAGCAGTTCTTC	CASYSGSSYNEQFF
TRBV20-1	few	TRBJ1-1	TRBD1	TGCAGTGCTAAGGGACAGCTTGAAGCTTTCTTT	CSAKGQLEAFF
TRBV7-9	many	TRBJ2-7	.	TGTGCCAGCAGCTTAGCGTCCGGGGCCCCCTACGAGCAGTACTTC	CASSLASGAPYEQYF
TRBV6-1	many	TRBJ2-5	TRBD2	TGTGCCAGCGAGGTGACTAGCCCGGAGACCCAGTACTTC	CASEVTSPETQYF
TRBV29-1	few	TRBJ1-2	.	TGCAGCGTTGTGGGCAGGGGCGCCTGGGGCTATGGCTACACCTTC	CSVVGRGAWGYGYTF
TRBV7-6	many	TRBJ2-5	.	TGTGCCAGCAGCTTACGGGGGACAGTTCAAGAGACCCAGTACTTC	CASSLRGTVQETQYF
TRBV12-3/TRBV12-4	many	TRBJ2-4	.	TGTGCCAGCAGTCCCGACGGAGCCAAAAACATTCAGTACTTC	CASSPDGAKNIQYF
TRBV29-1	few	TRBJ1-1	.	TGCAGCGTTTTACACCGTGAAGCTTTCTTT	CSVLHREAFF
TRBV12-5	many	TRBJ2-7	TRBD2	TGTGCTAGTGGTTTGGGGGGGGGGAGCTACGAGCAGTACTTC	CASGLGGGSYEQYF
TRBV12-3/TRBV12-4	many	TRBJ2-3	TRBD1	TGTGCCAGCAGTGAGGGGGCCTATAGCACAGATACGCAGTATTTT	CASSEGAYSTDTQYF
TRBV7-6	.	TRBJ1-1	TRBD1	TGTGCCAGCAGCAAGACACCGGGACAGACGAACACTGAAGCTTTCTTT	CASSKTPGQTNTEAFF
TRBV6-1	few	TRBJ1-3	.	TGTGCCAGCAGTGAAAGGGAGTGGACGGGAGGAAACACCATATATTTT	CASSEREWTGGNTIYF
TRBV5-5	few	TRBJ2-2	.	TGTGCCAGCAGCTTGTTGGCGTACGCGAACACCGGGGAGCTGTTTTTT	CASSLLAYANTGELFF
TRBV4-2	many	TRBJ1-1	.	TGTGCCAGCAGCCAGTTACAGGGAGTTGGGACTGAAGCTTTCTTT	CASSQLQGVGTEAFF
TRBV15	many	TRBJ2-1	TRBD1	TGTGCCACCAGCGGAGACAGGGATTACAATGAGCAGTTCTTC	CATSGDRDYNEQFF
TRBV3-1	.	TRBJ2-2	TRBD1	TGTGCCAGCAGCCCGGGACAGGGATTCGGGGAGCTGTTTTTT	CASSPGQGFGELFF
TRBV2	few	TRBJ1-1	.	TGTGCCAGCAGTGAACAGGGGATTCCCACTGAAGCTTTCTTT	CASSEQGIPTEAFF
TRBV7-2	many	TRBJ1-4	.	TGTGCCAGCAGCTTAGCGGGTCGGGCAACTAATGAAAAACTGTTTTTT	CASSLAGRATNEKLFF
TRBV5-1	many	TRBJ2-5	.	TGCGCCAGCAGAGGACAGCCGAAAGAGACCCAGTACTTC	CASRGQPKETQYF
TRBV7-8	many	TRBJ2-7	.	TGTGCCAGCAGCTTAGCGGGCAGCTACGAGCAGTACTTC	CASSLAGSYEQYF
TRBV5-6	many	TRBJ1-5	.	TGTGCCAGCAGCTTTCGGGGGGGCCGGTTATATAGCAATCAGCCCCAGCATTTT	CASSFRGGRLYSNQPQHF
TRBV20-1	few	TRBJ1-5	.	TGCAGTGCTAGAGACCCTTGGGGTCAGGGCCGGTGGCCCCAGCATTTT	CSARDPWGQGRWPQHF
TRBV20-1	many	TRBJ2-1	.	TGCAGTGCTTCTGTGCGCTACAATGAGCAGTTCTTC	CSASVRYNEQFF
TRBV9	.	TRBJ2-3	.	TGTGCCAGCAGCGTAATTAGCACAGATACGCAGTATTTT	CASSVISTDTQYF
TRBV5-6	many	TRBJ1-2	.	TGTGCCAGCAGCTATACGGCTAACTATGGCTACACCTTC	CASSYTANYGYTF
TRBV29-1	many	TRBJ2-3	TRBD2	TGCAGCGTTGAGCGGGGGAACACAGATACGCAGTATTTT	CSVERGNTDTQYF
TRBV2	many	TRBJ2-7	.	TGTGCCAGCAGAAGGGACTCCTACGAGCAGTACTTC	CASRRDSYEQYF
TRBV9	few	TRBJ2-1	TRBD2	TGTGCCAGCGCACCTAAACTGGGGCTAGCGGAAAACAATGAGCAGTTCTTC	CASAPKLGLAENNEQFF
TRBV20-1	many	TRBJ1-5	.	TGCAGTGCTAGGGCAGGCGGCAATCAGCCCCAGCATTTT	CSARAGGNQPQHF
TRBV2	many	TRBJ2-3	.	TGTGCCAGCACCGTGGGCTACCGCACAGATACGCAGTATTTT	CASTVGYRTDTQYF
TRBV10-3	many	TRBJ2-1	TRBD2	TGTGCCATCAGTTCCGGGACTAGACTCCATGAGCAGTTCTTC	CAISSGTRLHEQFF
TRBV7-2	many	TRBJ2-2	.	TGTGCCAGCAGCTTAATACAGGGAAAGGGGACCGGGGAGCTGTTTTTT	CASSLIQGKGTGELFF
TRBV2	many	TRBJ1-4	.	TGTGCCAGCAGGGACAGCTCAACTAATGAAAAACTGTTTTTT	CASRDSSTNEKLFF
TRBV5-1	few	TRBJ2-5	.	TGCGCCAGCAGCTTGGGGCAGGGGCCGGAGACCCAGTACTTC	CASSLGQGPETQYF
TRBV3-1	.	TRBJ1-1	.	TGTGCCAGCAGCCAAGTGGGCTGGGGCACTGAAGCTTTCTTT	CASSQVGWGTEAFF
TRBV5-4	.	TRBJ1-1	.	TGTGCCAGCACCACAGGACAATCGAACACTGAAGCCTTCTTT	CASTTGQSNTEAFF
TRBV10-3	many	TRBJ1-5	TRBD1	TGTGCCATCAGCGACAGGGATGGCAATCAGCCCCAGCATTTT	CAISDRDGNQPQHF